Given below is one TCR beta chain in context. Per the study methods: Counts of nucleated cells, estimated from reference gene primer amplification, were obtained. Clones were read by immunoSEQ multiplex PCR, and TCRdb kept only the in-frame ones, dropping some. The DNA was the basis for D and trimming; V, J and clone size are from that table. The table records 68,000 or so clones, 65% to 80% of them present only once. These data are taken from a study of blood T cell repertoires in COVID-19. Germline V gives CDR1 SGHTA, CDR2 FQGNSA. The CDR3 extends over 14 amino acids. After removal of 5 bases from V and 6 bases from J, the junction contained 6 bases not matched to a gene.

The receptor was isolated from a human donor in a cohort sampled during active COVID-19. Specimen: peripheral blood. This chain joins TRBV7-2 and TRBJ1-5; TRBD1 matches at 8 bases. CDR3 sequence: CASSEDRVGQPQHF. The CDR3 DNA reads TGTGCCAGCAGCGAGGACAGGGTTGGTCAGCCCCAGCATTTT.